A single sample gave rise to the 16 T cell receptor beta chains below, sequenced in a study of blood T cell repertoires in COVID-19. Clones were sequenced by immunoSEQ multiplex PCR, and TCRdb holds only the in-frame ones, with some missing. The table has some 300,000 clones, 88% seen once. Sequencing was done on a sample of peripheral blood. These receptors came from a woman in her thirties who had recovered from COVID-19.

This chain uses TRBV7-2 with TRBJ2-7; no clear D. The CDR3 is made up of 14 amino acids. Deletions cut 1 base from V and 5 bases from J, with 12 bases between. CDR1 SGHTA and CDR2 FQGNSA come from the germline V gene. The DNA of the CDR3 is TGTGCCAGCAGCTTAGTGGCGGCGGTCCACGAGCAGTACTTC. Protein: CASSLVAAVHEQYF.

The V and J genes are TRBV7-9 and TRBJ1-2, with a possible D match to TRBD1 (6 bases). This CDR3 is 13 amino acids long. The germline V gene encodes CDR1 SEHNR and CDR2 FQNEAQ (reference sequence). V was pared by 5 bases and J by 8 bases, with 15 bases between. CDR3 loop: CASSLSAGEGYTF. For the CDR3, the DNA is TGTGCCAGCAGCCTATCCGCAGGGGAGGGCTACACCTTC.

For this clone: Other nucleotide sequences from this sample produce the same CDR3. The J gene is TRBJ2-3, the V gene TRBV6-4; 7 nucleotides agree with TRBD1. V was clipped by 3 bases and J by 3 bases; unmatched bases: 0. Looked up from germline, CDR1 is MRHNA and CDR2 is SNTAGT. The CDR3 contains 13 residues. CDR3 nucleotide sequence: TGTGCCAGCAGTGAACAGGGGACAGATACGCAGTATTTT. It yields the protein CASSEQGTDTQYF.

The V gene is TRBV5-5, the J gene TRBJ1-4; D uncertain. The CDR3 has 15 amino acids. V gave up 2 bases and J gave up 0 bases, with 8 bases separating them. Germline values: CDR1 SGHKS, CDR2 YYEKEE (reference sequence). The CDR3 nucleotides are TGTGCCAGCAGCTTTCAGACTGCAACTAATGAAAAACTGTTTTTT. Translated: CASSFQTATNEKLFF.

The chain joins TRBV30 to TRBJ1-2; D is possibly TRBD1 (5 bases). The V gene lost 0 bases and the J gene lost 6 bases, with 17 bases spanning the gap. Germline V gene sequence: CDR1 GTSNPN, CDR2 SVGIG (reference sequence). The CDR3 contains 15 residues. CDR3 residues: CAWSVSHTGPHGYTF. The CDR3 DNA sequence: TGTGCCTGGAGTGTATCCCATACAGGACCGCATGGCTACACCTTC.

The J gene is TRBJ2-3, the V gene TRBV18; perhaps TRBD2 as D (5 bases). V lost 3 bases and J lost 5, with 12 bases in between. CDR1 KGHSH and CDR2 LQKENI come from the germline V gene. The CDR3 covers 14 residues. The CDR3 sequence: CASSPSRGGDTQYF. Here the CDR3 DNA reads TGTGCCAGCTCACCCAGCCGGGGTGGAGATACGCAGTATTTT.

This chain's CDR3 is CASAVQGAAGGELFF. For the CDR3, the DNA is TGTGCCAGCGCAGTACAGGGGGCGGCAGGCGGGGAGCTGTTTTTT. The J gene is TRBJ2-2, the V gene TRBV5-4, with 9 bases matching TRBD1. This CDR3 region has 15 residues. The junction had 11 bases not matched to a gene; V was cut back by 7 bases and J by 7 bases. Per germline, CDR1 SGHNT and CDR2 YYREEE (reference sequence).

This chain joins TRBV5-1 and TRBJ1-5; 12 nucleotides align to TRBD1. Germline V lookup: CDR1 SGHRS, CDR2 YFSETQ. The CDR3 runs to 16 residues. V was clipped by 4 bases and J by 7 bases; unmatched bases: 9. This chain's CDR3 is CASSAGTGGGEQPQHF. CDR3 nucleotides: TGCGCCAGCAGCGCCGGGACAGGGGGCGGAGAACAGCCCCAGCATTTT.

The V gene is TRBV10-2, the J gene TRBJ1-5, with 9 nucleotides matching TRBD1. Looked up from germline, CDR1 is WSHSY and CDR2 is SAAADI. CDR3 size: 18 residues. The junction had 13 bases not matched to a gene; V was cut back by 5 bases and J by 2 bases. This CDR3 is CASSFNPGTGFGNQPQHF. The CDR3 nucleotides read TGCGCCAGCAGTTTCAATCCCGGGACAGGGTTCGGCAATCAGCCCCAGCATTTT.

V is TRBV18 and J is TRBJ2-5, with D perhaps matching TRBD2 (5 bases). From germline, CDR1 is KGHSH and CDR2 LQKENI. Deletions cut 5 bases from V and 5 bases from J, with 12 bases between. The length of the CDR3 is 13 residues. In DNA, the CDR3 is TGTGCCAGCTCATGGGCCGAGCGGGAGACCCAGTACTTC. Protein sequence: CASSWAERETQYF. The variable domain in full, with the rest retrieved from reference TRBV18 and TRBJ2-5, is NAGVMQNPRHLVRRRGQEARLRCSPMKGHSHVYWYRQLPEEGLKFMVYLQKENIIDESGMPKERFSAEFPKEGPSILRIQQVVRGDSAAYFCASSWAERETQYFGPGTRLLVL.

This chain joins TRBV28 and TRBJ2-2; 8 bases map to TRBD2. The germline V gene encodes CDR1 MDHEN and CDR2 SYDVKM. The CDR3 has 18 amino acids. Unmatched junction bases numbered 15, after V lost 4 bases and J lost 5 bases. The CDR3 is CASSSPRGAGGATGELFF. The CDR3 DNA is TGTGCCAGCAGTTCCCCTCGGGGGGCGGGGGGCGCGACCGGGGAGCTGTTTTTT.

This rearrangement joins TRBV6-5 to TRBJ2-1; perhaps TRBD2 as D (5 bases). The CDR3 is 13 amino acids. From germline, CDR1 is MNHEY and CDR2 SVGAGI. Trimming took 8 bases from V and 5 from J, leaving 13 bases between them. As DNA, the CDR3 is TGTGCCAGCCGACTCGGGGTTCACAATGAGCAGTTCTTC. This codes for CASRLGVHNEQFF.

The chain has TRBV9 and TRBJ1-5, with D uncertain. This CDR3 region has 15 residues. Deletions cut 0 bases from V and 3 bases from J, with 10 bases between. From germline, CDR1 is SGDLS and CDR2 YYNGEE. The DNA for the CDR3 is TGTGCCAGCAGCGTAGACGGAGGGCCCAATCAGCCCCAGCATTTT. As protein: CASSVDGGPNQPQHF.

The rearrangement uses TRBV5-1 and TRBJ1-4; D uncertain. Trimming took off 2 bases at V and 0 bases at J, with 11 bases between the two ends. Germline CDR1 reads SGHRS; CDR2 reads YFSETQ. This CDR3 is built from 16 residues. CDR3 nucleotides: TGCGCCAGCAGCTTTCGTCACGGAGCAACTAATGAAAAACTGTTTTTT. It yields the protein CASSFRHGATNEKLFF.

In the case of this clone: The same CDR3 is also encoded by other DNA sequences in this sample. The chain has TRBV28 and TRBJ1-5; no definite D call. The CDR3 spans 13 residues. The germline V gene has CDR1 MDHEN and CDR2 SYDVKM. With 7 bases removed from V and 4 bases from J, the gap between germline ends came to 11 bases. CDR3 DNA sequence: TGTGCCAGCAACCGCGGAGGTAATCAGCCCCAGCATTTT. This sequence encodes CASNRGGNQPQHF.

The count of this clone is one. The rearrangement joins TRBV5-1 to TRBJ1-2, with TRBD1 matching over 9 bases. Germline V gene data show CDR1 as SGHRS and CDR2 as YFSETQ. The CDR3 is 15 amino acids. Trimming cost V 0 bases and J 11 bases; bases outside gene matches: 11. The CDR3 region has the DNA TGCGCCAGCAGCTTGGTCTATGGGGACAGGGAGTTTTACACCTTC. Amino acids: CASSLVYGDREFYTF.